Below are 28 T cell receptor beta chains sequenced from a single sample in a study of OX40 agonist ivuxolimab in advanced cancers. TCRdb's copy holds only in-frame clones and misses some; the assay was immunoSEQ multiplex PCR. There are about 22,000 clones in the sample; more than 85% occur only once, and about 25% lies in the top ten. The sequences come from CD4+ or CD8+ T cells sorted from blood, collected in a trial of the OX40 agonist ivuxolimab. The receptors come from an adult with an advanced solid tumor such as melanoma, head and neck, liver or kidney cancer.

The rearrangement uses TRBV30 and TRBJ1-1; D ambiguous. Germline CDR1 reads GTSNPN; CDR2 reads SVGIG (reference sequence). This CDR3 spans 12 amino acids. Trimming cost V 3 bases and J 5 bases, with 10 bases left between them. This chain's CDR3 is CAWSPYKTEAFF. The DNA of the CDR3 is TGTGCCTGGAGCCCCTACAAGACTGAAGCTTTCTTT.

The rearrangement links TRBV5-6 to TRBJ2-1; possibly TRBD2 for D (6 bases). The germline gives CDR1 SGHDT, CDR2 YYEEEE. The length of the CDR3 is 13 residues. V was cut by 5 bases and J by 4 bases, with 10 bases left in between. DNA of the CDR3: TGTGCCAGCAGTTGGGAGGCTTACAATGAGCAGTTCTTC. Translated: CASSWEAYNEQFF.

The rearrangement uses TRBV5-1 and TRBJ1-1, with D possibly TRBD1 on 5 matching bases. The V end lost 0 bases, the J end lost 7 bases, and 13 bases lay between the germline ends. This CDR3 comprises 14 residues. CDR1 and CDR2 (germline): SGHRS, YFSETQ. This chain's CDR3 is CASSLAGADLEAFF. The CDR3 nucleotides are TGCGCCAGCAGCTTGGCCGGGGCAGACCTTGAAGCTTTCTTT.

This clone came up once. The chain recombines TRBV9 with TRBJ2-5, with 12 bases fitting TRBD2. The closer fit of TRBJ2-7 to the DNA end suggests the J call may be wrong. This CDR3 comprises 16 residues. The germline V gene has CDR1 SGDLS and CDR2 YYNGEE. CDR3 residues: CASSPPGLAGFDEQYF. The CDR3 DNA reads TGTGCCAGCAGCCCCCCCGGACTAGCGGGATTCGACGAGCAGTACTTC.

J is TRBJ2-7 and V is TRBV2; 9 bases match TRBD2. The CDR3 has 14 residues. The germline V gene has CDR1 SNHLY and CDR2 FYNNEI. The V segment lost 4 bases and the J segment 3 bases; nucleotides outside the gene matches: 4. CDR3 sequence reads: CASSVAGAVYEQYF. CDR3 coding DNA: TGTGCCAGCAGTGTAGCGGGGGCTGTCTACGAGCAGTACTTC.

This chain links TRBV6-4 with TRBJ2-7, with a tentative D call TRBD1 (6 bases). Germline V gene lookup returns CDR1 MRHNA and CDR2 SNTAGT. CDR3 length equals 13 residues. The V end was cut by 6 bases, the J end by 4 bases, with 13 bases between. The CDR3 protein is CASRRTARYEQYF. CDR3 coding DNA: TGTGCCAGCAGGCGGACAGCCAGATACGAGCAGTACTTC.

This clone has a single count. V usage is TRBV4-1 and J usage is TRBJ1-4; no definite D call. CDR3 length: 15 residues. Trimming cost V 0 bases and J 5 bases, with 10 bases left between them. Germline V gene sequence: CDR1 MGHRA, CDR2 YSYEKL. The CDR3 DNA is TGCGCCAGCAGCCAAGAACCAGCTCGGAATGAAAAACTGTTTTTT. This translates into CASSQEPARNEKLFF.

The chain couples TRBV7-2 to TRBJ2-2; 8 bases line up with TRBD1. Germline loops: CDR1 SGHTA, CDR2 FQGNSA. CDR3 length equals 17 residues. V shed 2 bases, J shed 4 bases, and the junction held 9 bases outside the gene matches. The CDR3 spells CASSLWSRGQGTGELFF. The CDR3 DNA follows: TGTGCCAGCAGCTTATGGTCCAGGGGGCAGGGCACCGGGGAGCTGTTTTTT.

This clone is termed medium-sized. This chain connects TRBV6-6 to TRBJ2-7, with TRBD1 identical over 8 bases. Germline trimming cut 6 bases from V and 2 bases from J; bases unmatched to any gene: 6. Germline CDR1 reads MNHNY; CDR2 reads SVGAGI (reference sequence). The CDR3 has 14 residues. CDR3 in amino acids: CASSDRGLAYEQYF. DNA for the CDR3: TGTGCCAGCAGCGACAGGGGACTTGCCTACGAGCAGTACTTC.

Points on this clone: The same CDR3 is also encoded by other DNA sequences in this sample. The chain joins TRBV4-3 to TRBJ2-7; D possibly matches TRBD1 or TRBD2 (7 bases each). Between the trimmed V and J ends, which lost 1 base and 4 bases, there was a span of 11 bases. CDR3 length equals 14 residues. Germline V lookup: CDR1 LGHNA, CDR2 YSLEER. This CDR3 is CASSQVRGGYEQYF. In DNA, the CDR3 is TGCGCCAGCAGCCAAGTCAGGGGGGGGTACGAGCAGTACTTC.

This sequence joins TRBV11-2 and TRBJ1-2, with D possibly being TRBD1 (5 bases). The CDR3 spans 14 residues. The germline V gene encodes CDR1 SGHAT and CDR2 FQNNGV. Trimming pared 1 base from V and 0 bases from J, leaving 6 bases between. The CDR3 region has the DNA TGTGCCAGCAGCTTAGGACAGACTAACTATGGCTACACCTTC. This codes for CASSLGQTNYGYTF. The whole variable domain, filled in from reference TRBV11-2 and TRBJ1-2, reads EAGVAQSPRYKIIEKRQSVAFWCNPISGHATLYWYQQILGQGPKLLIQFQNNGVVDDSQLPKDRFSAERLKGVDSTLKIQPAKLEDSAVYLCASSLGQTNYGYTFGSGTRLTVV.

The J gene is TRBJ1-2, the V gene TRBV6-1; 8 nucleotides align to TRBD1. J lost 8 bases, V lost 5 bases, and 7 bases had no gene match. Germline CDR1 is MNHNS and CDR2 is SASEGT. The CDR3 consists of 13 residues. The CDR3: CASSFQGARGYTF. The DNA of the CDR3 is TGTGCCAGCAGTTTCCAGGGGGCGAGGGGCTACACCTTC.

The V and J genes are TRBV4-3 and TRBJ2-7; D possibly matches TRBD1 or TRBD2 (5 bases each). Germline-derived CDR1 and CDR2 are LGHNA and YSLEER. This CDR3 has 13 amino acids. Trimming shortened V by 3 bases and J by 5 bases, and 11 bases separated the two germline ends. The CDR3 DNA follows: TGCGCCAGCAGCCAGAGGGGAGCCCACGAGCAGTACTTC. Its translation is CASSQRGAHEQYF.

The gene calls are TRBV5-8 and TRBJ2-5, with D hard to call. The V gene lost 4 bases and the J gene lost 5 bases, with 21 bases spanning the gap. This CDR3 region has 16 residues. CDR1 and CDR2 (germline): SGHTS, YDEGEE. The CDR3 protein is CASSLIGDLLRETQYF. As DNA, the CDR3 is TGTGCCAGCAGCCTGATTGGCGACCTCCTGAGGGAGACCCAGTACTTC.

This clone has just one count. The J gene is TRBJ1-1, the V gene TRBV11-2, with D tentatively TRBD1 (5 bases). This CDR3 is built from 13 residues. The germline V gene encodes CDR1 SGHAT and CDR2 FQNNGV. The V and J ends lost 5 bases and 3 bases respectively, with 10 bases between them. The CDR3 here is CASSDGTYTEAFF. The DNA for the CDR3 is TGTGCCAGCAGCGATGGGACCTACACTGAAGCTTTCTTT.

The chain joins TRBV25-1 to TRBJ1-2, with TRBD1 as a possible D gene (5 bases). This CDR3 comprises 12 residues. The germline gives CDR1 MGHDK, CDR2 SYGVNS. Trimming cost V 1 base and J 8 bases, with 8 bases left between them. The CDR3 DNA sequence: TGTGCCAGCAGTGAATGGGGCGGCGGCTACACCTTC. Translated, it gives CASSEWGGGYTF.

This sequence joins TRBV7-9 and TRBJ2-7, with TRBD1 identical over 7 bases. The V gene end was trimmed by 3 bases and the J gene end by 4 bases; junction bases not matched to a gene: 0. This CDR3 is built from 12 residues. Per the germline V gene, CDR1 is SEHNR and CDR2 is FQNEAQ (reference sequence). In DNA, the CDR3 is TGTGCCAGCAGCTTGACAGGGTACGAGCAGTACTTC. Amino acid sequence: CASSLTGYEQYF.

The chain is built from TRBV19 and TRBJ1-5, with 7 bases aligning to TRBD1. The CDR3 extends over 19 amino acids. The V gene end was trimmed by 1 base and the J gene end by 8 bases; junction bases not matched to a gene: 20. Germline lookup yields CDR1 LNHDA and CDR2 SQIVND (reference sequence). DNA for the CDR3: TGTGCCAGTAGTATAGCCCCCTCAGTGGCCAGGGGGAGGATGAAGCCCCAGCATTTT. It yields the protein CASSIAPSVARGRMKPQHF.

The rearrangement joins TRBV28 to TRBJ1-5, with D possibly being TRBD1 (5 bases). The CDR3 totals 17 residues. V was trimmed by 1 base and J by 5 bases, leaving 18 bases between them. Germline assignment: CDR1 MDHEN and CDR2 SYDVKM. CDR3 protein: CASSLLNYRKDHQPQHF. CDR3 nucleotides: TGTGCCAGCAGTTTATTGAACTACAGGAAGGACCATCAGCCCCAGCATTTT.

The chain is built from TRBV7-2 and TRBJ2-3; 9 bases line up with TRBD1. In germline, CDR1 is SGHTA, CDR2 FQGNSA. V dropped 4 bases and J dropped 4; count of bases not matched to a gene: 3. This CDR3 contains 14 residues. In DNA, the CDR3 is TGTGCCAGCAGCTCTCGGACAGGGGCAGATACGCAGTATTTT. It codes for CASSSRTGADTQYF.

This clone showed up just once. The CDR3 DNA sequence: TGTGCCAGCAGCTCAGACAGGGGCCTTTCTTCGGAAGAGACCCAGTACTTC. Amino acids: CASSSDRGLSSEETQYF. The V gene is TRBV7-9, the J gene TRBJ2-5, with TRBD1 identical over 8 bases. V was clipped by 4 bases and J by 3 bases; unmatched bases: 13. This CDR3 is 17 amino acids long. The germline CDR1 and CDR2 sequences are SEHNR and FQNEAQ (reference sequence).

This chain connects TRBV4-1 to TRBJ2-7; D is unresolved. Germline V gene sequence: CDR1 MGHRA, CDR2 YSYEKL. V lost 1 base and J 6 bases, leaving 10 bases between the germline ends. The CDR3 length is 13 residues. CDR3 sequence (DNA): TGCGCCAGCAGCCAAGTGGCAGGAAGCGAGCAGTACTTC. Protein sequence: CASSQVAGSEQYF.

This clone was recorded only once. This chain uses TRBV7-8 with TRBJ2-7; 8 nucleotides agree with TRBD1. CDR3 length: 15 residues. CDR1 SGHVS and CDR2 FQNEAQ come from the germline V gene. The V gene end was trimmed by 5 bases and the J gene end by 3 bases; junction bases not matched to a gene: 9. The CDR3 coding sequence is TGTGCCAGCAGCCCCCCAAGCGACAGGGGCTACGAGCAGTACTTC. Its translation is CASSPPSDRGYEQYF.

The V gene is TRBV4-2, the J gene TRBJ2-7; 9 nucleotides line up with TRBD2. Germline CDR1 LGHNA, CDR2 YNFKEQ. The CDR3 is 17 amino acids. With V trimmed by 0 bases and J by 6 bases, 12 bases remained unmatched. CDR3 protein: CASSQDSTWTSVGEQYF. The CDR3 DNA follows: TGTGCCAGCAGCCAAGATTCGACCTGGACTAGCGTTGGCGAGCAGTACTTC.

The CDR3 reads CASSVEGTQETQYF. For the CDR3, the DNA is TGTGCCAGCAGCGTAGAAGGCACCCAAGAGACCCAGTACTTC. The chain has TRBV9 and TRBJ2-5; D remains ambiguous. Trimming shortened V by 0 bases and J by 1 base, and 7 bases separated the two germline ends. CDR1 is SGDLS, CDR2 YYNGEE, per germline. The CDR3 is made up of 14 amino acids.

The rearrangement uses TRBV29-1 and TRBJ2-1; D perhaps matches TRBD1 (7 bases). Germline CDR1 SQVTM, CDR2 ANQGSEA. Trimming removed 6 bases from V and 7 bases from J, with 19 bases in between. This CDR3 contains 14 residues. The chain's CDR3 is CSVADRRRGNEQFF. CDR3 nucleotides: TGCAGCGTGGCGGACAGGAGGAGGGGGAATGAGCAGTTCTTC.

V is TRBV7-9 and J is TRBJ2-7; D is unclear. The germline V and J ends were trimmed by 1 base and 6 bases, with 10 bases remaining between them. Per germline, CDR1 SEHNR and CDR2 FQNEAQ (reference sequence). This CDR3 region has 13 residues. CDR3 DNA sequence: TGTGCCAGCAGCTTAGGCGATGGAAGCGAGCAGTACTTC. Protein sequence: CASSLGDGSEQYF.

This rearrangement joins TRBV7-2 to TRBJ2-3; no firm D call. V was shortened by 2 bases and J by 0 bases, with 9 bases between the two germline ends. This CDR3 has 15 residues. CDR1 and CDR2 from the germline V gene are SGHTA and FQGNSA. This CDR3 reads CASSLRAGSTDTQYF. For the CDR3, the DNA is TGTGCCAGCAGCTTAAGAGCTGGGAGCACAGATACGCAGTATTTT.